A selection of T cell receptor beta chains follows, all from one sample in a study of blood T cells in healthy people across ages. MiXCR, run by TCRdb on the 5' RACE reads, gives a single entry per CDR3 protein. The repertoire holds approximately 880,000 distinct CDR3 sequences, with around 49% as singletons. The sample was blood. The receptors derive from a man aged 25 to 40 in good health. Each CDR3 is given with its conserved first and last residue. A D gene is named only where the DNA matches it firmly. Not every row has a clone size; where given, it reads once, few, many or a size class.

d_gene	j_gene	abundance	v_gene	CDR3nt	CDR3aa
-	TRBJ2-5	-	TRBV2	TGTGCCAGCAGTGAAGCGTCGGGGACACCACAAGAGACCCAGTACTTC	CASSEASGTPQETQYF
TRBD2	TRBJ2-3	once	TRBV4-1	TGCGCCAGCAGCCCAAGCGCTTCGGGGGGTTGGACAGATACGCAGTATTTT	CASSPSASGGWTDTQYF
TRBD2	TRBJ2-1	-	TRBV7-2	TGTGCCAGCAGCTTAATGGGGGCGGGGGGCTTCTACAATGGGCAGTTCTTC	CASSLMGAGGFYNGQFF
-	TRBJ2-1	-	TRBV21-1	TGTGCCAGCAGCAAAGGCCTGCCACCCGATGAGCAGTTCTTC	CASSKGLPPDEQFF
TRBD1	TRBJ2-4	-	TRBV12-3/TRBV12-4	TGTGCCAGCAGTTTTCAGGGGGAGATAGCCAAAAACATTCAGTACTTC	CASSFQGEIAKNIQYF
-	TRBJ1-2	-	TRBV29-1	TGCAGCGTTGCGGCGGGGTCGTATGGCTACACCTTC	CSVAAGSYGYTF
-	TRBJ1-2	-	TRBV6-6	TGTGCCAGCAGTTACTCTGGGGGGAGCACCAATAACTATGGCTACACCTTC	CASSYSGGSTNNYGYTF
-	TRBJ2-3	few	TRBV6-5	TGTGCCAGCAGTTACGACCAGGGAAAGCAGTATTTT	CASSYDQGKQYF
-	TRBJ2-5	-	TRBV25-1	TGTGCCAGCAGTGATGGCAGGGCCAAGACCCAGTACTTC	CASSDGRAKTQYF
-	TRBJ1-2	-	TRBV6-5	TGTGCCAGCAGTCTGCCAGGGCGTCGCGTGTACACCTTC	CASSLPGRRVYTF
-	TRBJ2-3	-	TRBV10-3	TGTGCCATCAGAGACACGGGCGAGGCAGATACGCAGTATTTT	CAIRDTGEADTQYF
TRBD1	TRBJ2-5	-	TRBV10-3	TGTGCCATCAGGCGACAGGGGGAGACCCAGTACTTC	CAIRRQGETQYF
-	TRBJ2-1	-	TRBV11-3	TGTGCCAGCAGCTACCGGGCAGGCAGCTCCTACAATGAGCAGTTCTTC	CASSYRAGSSYNEQFF
-	TRBJ1-2	-	TRBV21-1	TGTGCCAGCAGCAAAAGGAGGACAATTCGTGGCTCCGGCTACACCTTC	CASSKRRTIRGSGYTF
-	TRBJ2-3	few	TRBV28	TGTGCCAGCAGTTTAAGGGGACGGCCTGCGGATACGCAGTATTTT	CASSLRGRPADTQYF
-	TRBJ2-7	many	TRBV3-1	TGTGCCAGCAGCCAAGAAGGCGGCTACGAGCAGTACTTC	CASSQEGGYEQYF
-	TRBJ1-2	-	TRBV6-1	TGTGCCAGCAGTGAGGCGGGGCACTATGGCTACACCTTC	CASSEAGHYGYTF
-	TRBJ1-2	few	TRBV29-1	TGCAGCGTTGAAGATCTCAGGCACGGCTACACCTTC	CSVEDLRHGYTF
TRBD1	TRBJ1-2	-	TRBV4-1	TGCGCCAGCAGCCCGATCGGCCCAGGGGGCGACGGCTACACCTTC	CASSPIGPGGDGYTF
TRBD1	TRBJ1-2	-	TRBV7-9	TGTGCCAGCAGGCCCCAGGGGGGATCTTATGGCTACACCTTC	CASRPQGGSYGYTF
-	TRBJ1-5	-	TRBV20-1	TGCAGTGCCGCCCCGCAGGGAAACAATCAGCCCCAGCATTTT	CSAAPQGNNQPQHF
-	TRBJ2-1	few	TRBV28	TGTGCCAGCAGTAGAGGGACGGACCCGAAGCAGTTCTTC	CASSRGTDPKQFF
-	TRBJ1-1	-	TRBV29-1	TGCAGCGTTGAAGAACAGAACACTGAAGCTTTCTTT	CSVEEQNTEAFF
-	TRBJ1-5	many	TRBV6-1	TGTGCCAGCAGCCCAAGGGGGGGCAATCAGCCCCAGCATTTT	CASSPRGGNQPQHF
TRBD2	TRBJ2-3	-	TRBV9	TGTGCCAGCAGCAGTCCCCCCGGGACTAGTCCGCCAGATACGCAGTATTTT	CASSSPPGTSPPDTQYF
-	TRBJ2-5	few	TRBV12-3/TRBV12-4	TGTGCCAGCAGTCCCGCCGGGACCCAGTACTTC	CASSPAGTQYF
-	TRBJ2-1	-	TRBV4-3	TGCGCCAGCAGCCAAGATGAGGGCAGGTACAATGAGCAGTTCTTC	CASSQDEGRYNEQFF
-	TRBJ2-7	-	TRBV6-5	TGTGCCAGCAGTTACAAGGGCAGTAACTACGAGCAGTACTTC	CASSYKGSNYEQYF
TRBD1	TRBJ1-1	few	TRBV4-1	TGCGCCAGCAGCCAAGAAAACAGGGGCTCTGAAGCTTTCTTT	CASSQENRGSEAFF
-	TRBJ2-1	few	TRBV6-2/TRBV6-3	TGTGCCACCCTCACCCGGGGGGCGCTCAATGAGCAGTTCTTC	CATLTRGALNEQFF
TRBD1	TRBJ1-5	-	TRBV4-3	TGCGCCGGCAGCCAGGGACAGGGCGAACAGCCCCAGCATTTT	CAGSQGQGEQPQHF
-	TRBJ1-2	-	TRBV6-6	TGTGCCAGCAGTGTCAATCGGGCCTCTCCGGAATATGGCTACACCTTC	CASSVNRASPEYGYTF
-	TRBJ2-7	-	TRBV9	TGTGCCAGCAGCGTAGACACCTACAATGAGCAGTACTTC	CASSVDTYNEQYF
TRBD2	TRBJ2-3	-	TRBV12-3/TRBV12-4	TGTGCCAGCAGTTTATACGGTAGCGGGAGGGCCCCAGATACGCAGTATTTT	CASSLYGSGRAPDTQYF
TRBD1	TRBJ2-3	-	TRBV28	TGTGCCAGCAGCCCCGGACAGGATGCGCATACGCAGTATTTT	CASSPGQDAHTQYF
TRBD2	TRBJ2-3	few	TRBV20-1	TGCAGTGCTAGTGATGGGCGGGGGGCGGTAGCAGATACGCAGTATTTT	CSASDGRGAVADTQYF
-	TRBJ2-7	-	TRBV5-5	TGTGCCAGCAGCGCGGAAGGGCATGAGCAGTACTTC	CASSAEGHEQYF
-	TRBJ2-1	many	TRBV12-3/TRBV12-4	TGTGCCTCGGGGTTCCCCTACAATGAGCAGTTCTTC	CASGFPYNEQFF
TRBD2	TRBJ2-5	few	TRBV28	TGTGCCAGCAGTTTTGTGACTAGCGGGGGGGTTCTTATCCCAACACAAGAGACCCAGTACTTC	CASSFVTSGGVLIPTQETQYF
TRBD1	TRBJ1-2	-	TRBV7-2	TGTGCCAGCGGACAGGTCGTGGGTGGCTACACCTTC	CASGQVVGGYTF